Following are 26 T cell receptor beta chains from one sample sequenced in a study of blood T cell repertoires in COVID-19. Some clones are missing from TCRdb's copy, which holds only in-frame ones; the method was immunoSEQ multiplex PCR. This repertoire shows some 290,000 clones, around nine tenths found once; its top ten account for around 10%. The sequenced sample consisted of peripheral blood. These receptors all stem from a woman aged 25 to 39 with COVID-19, enrolled during active disease.

This clone appeared once. The genes are TRBV24-1 and TRBJ2-3; TRBD2 matches at 8 bases. The CDR3 is 15 residues long. Trimming removed 7 bases from V and 3 bases from J; junction bases left unmatched: 8. Germline V gene lookup returns CDR1 KGHDR and CDR2 SFDVKD. The CDR3 DNA sequence: TGTGCCACCAGCCCTCGGGGGGGGCGGACAGATACGCAGTATTTT. It translates to CATSPRGGRTDTQYF.

V and J are TRBV13 and TRBJ2-3, with TRBD1 identical over 10 bases. J gave up 4 bases and V 5 bases, and 9 bases lay outside the gene matches. CDR1 and CDR2 (germline): PRHDT, FYEKMQ (reference sequence). The CDR3 runs to 16 residues. This CDR3 is CASSTAGTGVADTQYF. CDR3 bases: TGTGCCAGCAGCACGGCCGGGACAGGGGTGGCAGATACGCAGTATTTT. Full variable domain (outside the CDR3, taken from reference TRBV13 and TRBJ2-3): AAGVIQSPRHLIKEKRETATLKCYPIPRHDTVYWYQQGPGQDPQFLISFYEKMQSDKGSIPDRFSAQQFSDYHSELNMSSLELGDSALYFCASSTAGTGVADTQYFGPGTRLTVL.

The chain combines TRBV25-1 with TRBJ2-5; 8 bases are shared with TRBD2. J gave up 7 bases and V 0 bases, and 7 bases lay outside the gene matches. CDR3 length: 15 amino acids. Germline V lookup: CDR1 MGHDK, CDR2 SYGVNS. In DNA, the CDR3 is TGTGCCAGCAGTGAATATGACGGGGGGGAGTGGACCCAGTACTTC. As protein: CASSEYDGGEWTQYF.

The chain joins TRBV5-1 to TRBJ1-4, with TRBD1 matching 7 bases. The CDR3 consists of 22 residues. Germline CDR1 is SGHRS and CDR2 is YFSETQ. Trimming at V came to 1 base and at J to 8 bases, leaving 29 bases not matched to a gene. CDR3 residues: CASSLRNRGRLALSSSEEKLFF. As DNA, the CDR3 is TGCGCCAGCAGCTTGCGGAACAGGGGCCGCTTAGCCCTGTCCTCTTCCGAGGAAAAACTGTTTTTT.

CDR3 residues: CASSLVRANTEAFF. For the CDR3, the DNA is TGTGCCAGCAGCTTGGTTCGAGCAAACACTGAAGCTTTCTTT. This rearrangement joins TRBV5-8 to TRBJ1-1, with unresolved D. CDR3 length: 14 amino acids. V was clipped by 0 bases and J by 2 bases, with 8 bases between them. The germline CDR1 and CDR2 sequences are SGHTS and YDEGEE.

The V call is TRBV4-1, the J call TRBJ1-1, with D hard to call. The CDR3 extends over 14 amino acids. V gave up 0 bases and J gave up 5 bases, with 10 bases separating them. The germline CDR1 and CDR2 sequences are MGHRA and YSYEKL. The CDR3 here is CASSQETGWTEAFF. DNA for the CDR3: TGCGCCAGCAGCCAAGAAACGGGTTGGACTGAAGCTTTCTTT.

The genes are TRBV6-5 and TRBJ2-3, with 10 bases that match TRBD2. The V and J ends lost 4 bases and 2 bases, in that order; junction bases with no gene match: 3. The CDR3 totals 15 residues. CDR1 MNHEY and CDR2 SVGAGI come from the germline V gene. The CDR3 loop is CASSSSGGTTDTQYF. The CDR3 coding sequence is TGTGCCAGCAGTTCTAGCGGGGGAACCACAGATACGCAGTATTTT.

This chain links TRBV20-1 with TRBJ2-1, with TRBD2 matching 8 bases. The CDR3 contains 15 residues. The ends lost 3 bases at V and 2 bases at J; junction bases unmatched: 6. Per the germline V gene, CDR1 is DFQATT and CDR2 is SNEGSKA (reference sequence). The chain's CDR3 is CSASKPGGAYNEQFF. The CDR3 nucleotides are TGCAGTGCTAGTAAACCGGGGGGGGCCTACAATGAGCAGTTCTTC.

This sequence joins TRBV6-1 and TRBJ2-3; 9 nucleotides line up with TRBD1. Trimming at V came to 2 bases and at J to 6 bases, leaving 9 bases not matched to a gene. The CDR3 length is 16 residues. Germline V gives CDR1 MNHNS, CDR2 SASEGT. The CDR3 DNA sequence: TGTGCCAGCAGTGAACTCTTACAGGGGGCGAGGGATACGCAGTATTTT. It translates to CASSELLQGARDTQYF.

CDR3 coding DNA: TGCGCCAGCAGCCAAGAAGTGTATCTAGGCAGTACAGATACGCAGTATTTT. The encoded protein is CASSQEVYLGSTDTQYF. This chain uses TRBV4-1 with TRBJ2-3; no clear D gene. Trimming shortened V by 0 bases and J by 3 bases, and 16 bases separated the two germline ends. The CDR3 contains 17 residues. Germline CDR1 and CDR2: MGHRA and YSYEKL.

J is TRBJ1-2 and V is TRBV10-2; 7 bases agree with TRBD1. The V segment lost 6 bases and the J segment 5 bases; nucleotides outside the gene matches: 6. CDR1 is WSHSY and CDR2 is SAAADI in the germline V gene. The CDR3 covers 13 residues. CDR3 DNA: TGCGCCAGCAGCCCCGGGACAGATTATGGCTACACCTTC. Protein sequence: CASSPGTDYGYTF.

V usage is TRBV19 and J usage is TRBJ2-2; 7 nucleotides align to TRBD1. V lost 5 bases, J lost 6 bases, and 6 bases stayed unmatched. The CDR3 length is 14 residues. Germline CDR1 LNHDA, CDR2 SQIVND (reference sequence). The CDR3: CASSPTQGAGELFF. DNA of the CDR3: TGTGCCAGTAGTCCCACTCAGGGGGCCGGGGAGCTGTTTTTT.

This clone has just one count. The chain recombines TRBV5-5 with TRBJ2-3; no firm D call. Germline V gene data show CDR1 as SGHKS and CDR2 as YYEKEE (reference sequence). Trimming removed 2 bases at V and 0 bases at J, with 22 bases between. This CDR3 is 19 amino acids long. CDR3 nucleotide sequence: TGTGCCAGCAGCTTCGAAAACCATGGCAGGATCCTTAGCACAGATACGCAGTATTTT. Residues: CASSFENHGRILSTDTQYF.

The V and J genes are TRBV27 and TRBJ1-1; D unclear. Germline V gene data show CDR1 as MNHEY and CDR2 as SMNVEV (reference sequence). The length of the CDR3 is 13 residues. V lost 2 bases and J lost 5, with 9 bases in between. CDR3: CASSLTGRTEAFF. In nucleotides, the CDR3 is TGTGCCAGCAGTTTAACGGGTAGGACTGAAGCTTTCTTT.

The chain has TRBV28 and TRBJ2-3; a weak D match, TRBD2 (6 bases). Trimming took 3 bases from V and 4 from J, leaving 14 bases between them. Germline V gene sequence: CDR1 MDHEN, CDR2 SYDVKM. The CDR3 totals 15 residues. The CDR3 region has the DNA TGTGCCAGCAGTTTCGGAGGGGATGGGGCAGATACGCAGTATTTT. Translation: CASSFGGDGADTQYF.

This clone has a handful of counts. The chain is built from TRBV3-1 (or the pseudogene TRBV3-2) and TRBJ2-6; D is perhaps TRBD1 (5 bases). This CDR3 spans 18 amino acids. Trimming pared 2 bases from V and 0 bases from J, leaving 14 bases between. CDR1 is LGHDT, CDR2 YNNKEL, per germline (reference sequence). In nucleotides, the CDR3 is TGTGCCAGCAGCCAATCAGGGATGCGTTACTCTGGGGCCAACGTCCTGACTTTC. Its protein is CASSQSGMRYSGANVLTF.

The V and J genes are TRBV28 and TRBJ2-7, with D maybe TRBD1 (5 bases). V lost 5 bases to trimming and J lost 0 bases, with 26 bases between them. The CDR3 contains 19 residues. CDR1 is MDHEN, CDR2 SYDVKM, per germline. The CDR3: CASSPESNDRFRSSYEQYF. Here the CDR3 DNA reads TGTGCCAGCAGTCCCGAAAGCAACGACAGATTCCGTAGCTCCTACGAGCAGTACTTC.

The chain is built from TRBV19 and TRBJ2-2, with 7 nucleotides matching TRBD2. The CDR3 runs 15 residues. Germline V CDR1 and CDR2: LNHDA, SQIVND (reference sequence). V was clipped by 5 bases and J by 4 bases; unmatched bases: 7. The CDR3, as DNA: TGTGCCAGTAGTCTACTAGCGCCAGTCACCGGGGAGCTGTTTTTT. Translated, it gives CASSLLAPVTGELFF.

The chain employs TRBV7-9 and TRBJ1-1, with D hard to call. The CDR3 contains 12 residues. The V and J ends lost 3 bases and 5 bases respectively, with 7 bases between them. CDR1 and CDR2 (germline): SEHNR, FQNEAQ (reference sequence). The CDR3 bases are TGTGCCAGCAGCTTCCCGGGGACTGAAGCTTTCTTT. Translated: CASSFPGTEAFF.

The gene calls are TRBV7-7 and TRBJ2-5; TRBD2 agrees at 10 bases. The V and J ends lost 2 bases and 1 base, in that order; junction bases with no gene match: 4. This CDR3 comprises 16 residues. The germline V gene has CDR1 SSHAT and CDR2 FNYEAQ (reference sequence). CDR3 in DNA: TGTGCCAGCAGCTTAATTAGCGGGGGGCCCCAAGAGACCCAGTACTTC. It is translated as CASSLISGGPQETQYF.

V and J are TRBV27 and TRBJ1-5, with D unclear. V was cut by 0 bases and J by 7 bases, with 7 bases left in between. This CDR3 has 13 amino acids. Germline CDR1 and CDR2: MNHEY and SMNVEV (reference sequence). CDR3 DNA: TGTGCCAGCAGTTTATCCCCGGGACAGCCCCAGCATTTT. It translates to CASSLSPGQPQHF.

The chain uses TRBV12-5 and TRBJ1-1; D call uncertain. The V gene's germline CDR1 is LGHNT and CDR2 FRNRAP. V lost 2 bases and J lost 0, with 7 bases in between. The CDR3 sequence is 14 residues long. The CDR3 loop reads CASGLFSVNTEAFF. The CDR3 bases are TGTGCTAGTGGTTTGTTCTCGGTGAACACTGAAGCTTTCTTT.

V is TRBV5-4 and J is TRBJ2-2, with TRBD1 matching 9 bases. The V and J ends lost 0 bases and 8 bases, in that order; junction bases with no gene match: 8. The germline gives CDR1 SGHNT, CDR2 YYREEE (reference sequence). The CDR3 length is 16 residues. CDR3 in DNA: TGTGCCAGCAGCTTGGGTGGGGGACAGGGACTAGGGGAGCTGTTTTTT. This sequence encodes CASSLGGGQGLGELFF.

The chain uses TRBV6-5 and TRBJ1-6; TRBD1 agrees at 7 bases. V lost 6 bases, J lost 9 bases, and 5 bases stayed unmatched. This CDR3 region has 13 residues. Germline V gene data show CDR1 as MNHEY and CDR2 as SVGAGI. The CDR3 is CASRRQGSSPLHF. As DNA, the CDR3 is TGTGCCAGCAGACGACAGGGAAGTTCACCCCTCCACTTT.

J is TRBJ2-1 and V is TRBV24-1; 10 bases agree with TRBD1. CDR3 size: 14 residues. CDR1 is KGHDR, CDR2 SFDVKD, per germline. V shed 4 bases, J shed 7 bases, and the junction held 3 bases outside the gene matches. The CDR3 DNA reads TGTGCCACCAGTGAGCCGGGACAGGGGAATGAGCAGTTCTTC. Protein sequence: CATSEPGQGNEQFF.

The gene calls are TRBV7-9 and TRBJ2-7; possible D gene TRBD2, 8 bases. Germline lookup yields CDR1 SEHNR and CDR2 FQNEAQ (reference sequence). The CDR3 sequence is 16 residues long. V was trimmed by 5 bases and J by 3 bases, leaving 20 bases between them. The CDR3 protein is CASSQGGAGVLYEQYF. CDR3 coding DNA: TGTGCCAGCAGCCAGGGGGGAGCGGGGGTCCTCTACGAGCAGTACTTC. The entire variable domain, with the rest obtained from reference TRBV7-9 and TRBJ2-7, is as follows: DTGVSQNPRHKITKRGQNVTFRCDPISEHNRLYWYRQTLGQGPEFLTYFQNEAQLEKSRLLSDRFSAERPKGSFSTLEIQRTEQGDSAMYLCASSQGGAGVLYEQYFGPGTRLTVT.